This entry lists 26 T cell receptor beta chains sequenced from one sample in a study of spatial heterogeneity in lung cancer. Time point in this sample: sample taken at primary tumor resection. TCRdb redid the calling of the 5' RACE reads with MiXCR, one entry per CDR3 protein. The sample lists 85,000 to 100,000 distinct CDR3 sequences; 12% were seen once. This specimen was PBMCs, taken at surgery. The receptors originated from a male donor with early-stage non-small cell lung cancer.

This clonotype has ten or more counts. The chain recombines TRBV5-1 with TRBJ2-1; TRBD1 might be the D (6 bases). The CDR3 extends over 13 amino acids. With 2 bases removed from V and 6 bases from J, the gap between germline ends came to 9 bases. Germline V gene data show CDR1 as SGHRS and CDR2 as YFSETQ. CDR3 nucleotide sequence: TGCGCCAGCAGCTTAGGACAGATCAATGAGCAGTTCTTC. Translated, it gives CASSLGQINEQFF.

This clonotype was found a few times. The rearrangement links TRBV28 to TRBJ2-1, with 8 positions matching TRBD2. J gave up 7 bases and V 5 bases, and 10 bases lay outside the gene matches. The CDR3 has 15 residues. Germline CDR1 is MDHEN and CDR2 is SYDVKM. The CDR3 protein is CASSESGRGRNEQFF. The CDR3 nucleotides read TGTGCCAGCAGTGAAAGCGGGAGAGGTCGGAATGAGCAGTTCTTC.

This clonotype was observed a handful of times. The V gene is TRBV7-8, the J gene TRBJ1-6, with 7 positions matching TRBD1. Per germline, CDR1 SGHVS and CDR2 FQNEAQ. The length of the CDR3 is 16 residues. Unmatched junction bases numbered 11, after V lost 3 bases and J lost 9 bases. CDR3 sequence (DNA): TGTGCCAGCAGCTTTACGACAGGGTACGGGATTTCACCCCTCCACTTT. It specifies CASSFTTGYGISPLHF.

This clonotype occurred a few times. J is TRBJ2-7 and V is TRBV3-1; 8 nucleotides match TRBD2. Germline V gene sequence: CDR1 LGHDT, CDR2 YNNKEL (reference sequence). The CDR3 sequence is 14 residues long. V gave up 1 base and J gave up 3 bases; unmatched junction bases: 2. The CDR3: CASSQGTSLYEQYF. In DNA, the CDR3 is TGTGCCAGCAGCCAAGGGACTAGCCTCTACGAGCAGTACTTC.

This clonotype was observed a few times. The chain employs TRBV5-1 and TRBJ1-1, with D possibly being TRBD1 (6 bases). CDR1 and CDR2 (germline): SGHRS, YFSETQ. This CDR3 region has 15 residues. Trimming took off 8 bases at V and 4 bases at J, with 21 bases between the two ends. In DNA form, the CDR3 reads TGCGCCAGTACCCACAACCAGGGGAAGAGCACTGAAGCTTTCTTT. This codes for CASTHNQGKSTEAFF.

In this sample, this clonotype turned up a few times. The V call is TRBV2, the J call TRBJ1-4, with D tentatively TRBD1 (5 bases). V was shortened by 11 bases and J by 6 bases, with 16 bases between the two germline ends. The CDR3 runs 13 residues. Per the germline V gene, CDR1 is SNHLY and CDR2 is FYNNEI. The CDR3: CAPGGPGDEKLFF. The CDR3 DNA reads as TGTGCCCCTGGGGGACCTGGGGATGAAAAACTGTTTTTT.

This clonotype was seen ten or more times. The chain joins TRBV11-3 to TRBJ2-7; D gene unclear. Germline V gene lookup returns CDR1 SGHNT and CDR2 YENEEA. The CDR3 extends over 13 amino acids. V dropped 4 bases and J dropped 0 bases, with 7 bases sitting between them. The CDR3 sequence: CASSSETSYEQYF. DNA of the CDR3: TGTGCCAGCAGCTCCGAGACCTCCTACGAGCAGTACTTC.

In DNA, the CDR3 is TGTGCCAGCAGTTCCCGGGGGGGGCTCACTGAAGCTTTCTTT. The encoded protein is CASSSRGGLTEAFF. V and J are TRBV28 and TRBJ1-1, with a tentative D call TRBD1 (6 bases). CDR1 is MDHEN and CDR2 is SYDVKM in the germline V gene. The CDR3 runs to 14 residues. V dropped 4 bases and J dropped 4 bases, with 13 bases sitting between them.

V gene TRBV9 combines with J gene TRBJ2-7; D unresolved. Trimming removed 0 bases at V and 2 bases at J, with 9 bases between. CDR1 and CDR2 from the germline V gene are SGDLS and YYNGEE. This CDR3 region has 14 residues. CDR3 sequence: CASSVGNSPYEQYF. The CDR3 region has the DNA TGTGCCAGCAGCGTAGGCAACAGTCCCTACGAGCAGTACTTC. The whole variable domain, filled in from reference TRBV9 and TRBJ2-7, reads DSGVTQTPKHLITATGQRVTLRCSPRSGDLSVYWYQQSLDQGLQFLIQYYNGEERAKGNILERFSAQQFPDLHSELNLSSLELGDSALYFCASSVGNSPYEQYFGPGTRLTVT.

This clonotype has a handful of counts. The V and J genes are TRBV2 and TRBJ2-1; tentatively, D is TRBD2 (6 bases). Germline V gene data show CDR1 as SNHLY and CDR2 as FYNNEI. CDR3 length equals 10 residues. With 8 bases removed from V and 8 bases from J, the gap between germline ends came to 7 bases. CDR3 region: CASGEDEQFF. DNA of the CDR3: TGTGCCAGCGGGGAGGATGAGCAGTTCTTC.

This clonotype has only a few counts. The chain employs TRBV11-2 and TRBJ1-5, with 9 bases lining up with TRBD1. J was trimmed by 6 bases and V by 1 base; bases with no gene match: 1. The germline gives CDR1 SGHAT, CDR2 FQNNGV. The CDR3 has 14 residues. This chain's CDR3 is CASSLGQGVQPQHF. DNA for the CDR3: TGTGCCAGCAGCTTAGGACAGGGGGTTCAGCCCCAGCATTTT.

The chain couples TRBV18 to TRBJ2-4; 9 nucleotides agree with TRBD1. Per the germline V gene, CDR1 is KGHSH and CDR2 is LQKENI. V shed 1 base and J 9 bases; nucleotides not matched to a gene: 10. This CDR3 has 16 amino acids. CDR3 in DNA: TGTGCCAGCTCACCACAAGGAGGAGGGACAGGGCTCATTCAGTACTTC. Translated, it gives CASSPQGGGTGLIQYF. The full variable domain, its missing parts supplied by reference TRBV18 and TRBJ2-4, is NAGVMQNPRHLVRRRGQEARLRCSPMKGHSHVYWYRQLPEEGLKFMVYLQKENIIDESGMPKERFSAEFPKEGPSILRIQQVVRGDSAAYFCASSPQGGGTGLIQYFGAGTRLSVL.

This sequence joins TRBV6-2 or TRBV6-3 and TRBJ2-1; no definite D call. CDR3 size: 12 residues. CDR1 and CDR2 from the germline V gene are MNHEY and SVGEGT. V was clipped by 2 bases and J by 6 bases, with 5 bases between them. The DNA for the CDR3 is TGTGCCAGCAGTTACCCCCCCAATGAGCAGTTCTTC. Encoded protein: CASSYPPNEQFF.

At least ten counts were recorded for this clonotype. The chain is built from TRBV6-2 or TRBV6-3 and TRBJ2-1, with a weak D call TRBD2 (5 bases). Trimming removed 8 bases at V and 5 bases at J, with 25 bases between. The length of the CDR3 is 17 residues. Germline V gene data show CDR1 as MNHEY and CDR2 as SVGEGT. CDR3 sequence reads: CASGSQLLSGIHNEQFF. The DNA of the CDR3 is TGTGCCAGCGGGAGTCAATTACTCTCGGGAATACACAATGAGCAGTTCTTC.

The rearrangement joins TRBV30 to TRBJ2-3, with 8 bases aligning to TRBD2. Germline loops: CDR1 GTSNPN, CDR2 SVGIG (reference sequence). The junction had 12 bases not matched to a gene; V was cut back by 1 base and J by 3 bases. The CDR3 runs 17 residues. CDR3 sequence: CAWSGTGGPFGTDTQYF. CDR3 bases: TGTGCCTGGAGTGGCACGGGGGGGCCCTTTGGGACAGATACGCAGTATTTT.

This rearrangement joins TRBV27 to TRBJ1-3; 8 nucleotides agree with TRBD1. This CDR3 is 14 amino acids long. Unmatched junction bases numbered 4, after V lost 7 bases and J lost 2 bases. Germline CDR1 MNHEY, CDR2 SMNVEV (reference sequence). CDR3 protein: CASMPRGPGNTIYF. DNA for the CDR3: TGTGCCAGCATGCCCAGGGGGCCTGGAAACACCATATATTTT.

This clonotype counts as medium-sized. The V gene is TRBV29-1, the J gene TRBJ2-1; 7 nucleotides align to TRBD1. V gave up 2 bases and J gave up 4 bases; unmatched junction bases: 8. The CDR3 sequence is 15 residues long. From germline, CDR1 is SQVTM and CDR2 ANQGSEA. CDR3 sequence (DNA): TGCAGCGTTGAAATATGGGACAGCCGATACAATGAGCAGTTCTTC. Encoded protein: CSVEIWDSRYNEQFF.

The chain employs TRBV24-1 and TRBJ1-5; 8 bases fit TRBD1. The CDR3 has 12 residues. Germline loops: CDR1 KGHDR, CDR2 SFDVKD. Trimming removed 9 bases from V and 9 bases from J; junction bases left unmatched: 6. CDR3 in DNA: TGTGCCACCCTGGGACAGGCCTCGCCCCAGCATTTT. This codes for CATLGQASPQHF.

The rearrangement uses TRBV28 and TRBJ1-2; weak D call: TRBD1 (6 bases). V lost 1 base to trimming and J lost 8 bases, with 14 bases between them. Germline CDR1 is MDHEN and CDR2 is SYDVKM. The CDR3 loop spans 14 amino acids. The CDR3 sequence is CASSLSGANDGYTF. CDR3 coding DNA: TGTGCCAGCAGTTTATCGGGGGCGAACGACGGCTACACCTTC.

This clonotype has ten or more counts. The chain joins TRBV14 to TRBJ2-1; D is perhaps TRBD1 (6 bases). This CDR3 has 14 residues. The germline gives CDR1 SGHDN, CDR2 FVKESK. Between the trimmed V and J ends, which lost 2 bases and 4 bases, there was a span of 9 bases. Written as DNA, the CDR3 is TGTGCCAGCAGCCAATCTAGGGGGTACAATGAGCAGTTCTTC. It yields the protein CASSQSRGYNEQFF.

The V and J genes are TRBV12-3 or TRBV12-4 and TRBJ1-6; 7 nucleotides align to TRBD1. CDR3 length: 15 amino acids. V shed 5 bases and J 7 bases; nucleotides not matched to a gene: 8. CDR3 sequence (DNA): TGTGCCAGCAGTGAACTCGGGACAGCGAATTCACCCCTCCACTTT. It translates to CASSELGTANSPLHF.

The rearrangement joins TRBV11-2 to TRBJ2-1; D not resolved. Germline V gene lookup returns CDR1 SGHAT and CDR2 FQNNGV. This CDR3 contains 15 residues. Trimming took 6 bases from V and 0 from J, leaving 12 bases between them. The DNA of the CDR3 is TGTGCCAGCAGTCGGGCAAGGAGCTCCTACAATGAGCAGTTCTTC. Encoded protein: CASSRARSSYNEQFF.

The chain uses TRBV12-3 or TRBV12-4 and TRBJ1-6; D not certain. V lost 6 bases, J lost 11 bases, and 17 bases lay in between. CDR3 size: 14 residues. CDR3 sequence: CASRGGLSGAPLHF. As DNA, the CDR3 is TGTGCCAGCAGGGGTGGCCTCTCCGGAGCACCCCTCCACTTT.

A word on this clonotype: This sequence may be a read error, since a much larger clone differs from it by one base. The rearrangement joins TRBV28 to TRBJ1-1; a possible D gene is TRBD1 (6 bases). V was trimmed by 3 bases and J by 4 bases, leaving 15 bases between them. The CDR3 totals 15 residues. CDR1 and CDR2 (germline): MDHEN, SYDVKM. CDR3 sequence reads: CASSLPTGISTEAFF. The CDR3 region has the DNA TGTGCCAGCAGTTTGCCTACAGGGATAAGCACTGAAGCTTTCTTT.

The rearrangement links TRBV28 to TRBJ2-1, with 12 bases identical to TRBD2. Looked up from germline, CDR1 is MDHEN and CDR2 is SYDVKM. The CDR3 covers 16 residues. The trim removed 2 bases at V and 2 bases at J, leaving 1 base unmatched. The CDR3 is CASSLLAGGPYNEQFF. CDR3 in DNA: TGTGCCAGCAGTTTACTAGCGGGAGGGCCCTACAATGAGCAGTTCTTC. Filled out from reference TRBV28 and TRBJ2-1, the complete variable domain reads DVKVTQSSRYLVKRTGEKVFLECVQDMDHENMFWYRQDPGLGLRLIYFSYDVKMKEKGDIPEGYSVSREKKERFSLILESASTNQTSMYLCASSLLAGGPYNEQFFGPGTRLTVL.

The V gene is TRBV4-3, the J gene TRBJ2-1, with a tentative D call TRBD2 (6 bases). CDR3 length equals 12 residues. Per the germline V gene, CDR1 is LGHNA and CDR2 is YSLEER. Trimming shortened V by 0 bases and J by 13 bases, and 10 bases separated the two germline ends. The CDR3 DNA reads TGCGCCAGCAGCCAAGATTACGGGAGTCAGTTCTTC. Translating gives CASSQDYGSQFF.